Below, 24 T cell receptor beta chains from the same sample are listed, as sequenced in a study of blood T cell repertoires in COVID-19 (dated by TCRdb to about 2020). The method behind the library was the immunoSEQ multiplex PCR assay. In its TCRdb copy, this immuneACCESS table keeps in-frame sequences only and misses some clones. Where compared with another copy, unresolved V genes explain less than half of these, and the others have no known cause. Recorded for this sample are about 220,000 clones; nearly 90% of them occurred a single time. The ten biggest clones cover less than 15% of the sample. Sequencing input: PBMCs or T cells enriched from blood (not recorded which). The source of these receptors is a man in his thirties or forties who had been exposed to COVID-19.

The chain employs TRBV11-2 and TRBJ1-2; TRBD1 agrees at 11 bases. The J segment lost 3 bases and the V segment lost 1 base, leaving 10 bases of the junction unmatched. Per germline, CDR1 SGHAT and CDR2 FQNNGV. This CDR3 is built from 18 residues. Here the CDR3 reads CASSLGSARDRGDYGYTF. The CDR3 coding sequence is TGTGCCAGCAGCTTAGGTAGCGCCCGGGACAGGGGGGACTATGGCTACACCTTC. Looking up the rest from reference TRBV11-2 and TRBJ1-2 gives the full variable domain: EAGVAQSPRYKIIEKRQSVAFWCNPISGHATLYWYQQILGQGPKLLIQFQNNGVVDDSQLPKDRFSAERLKGVDSTLKIQPAKLEDSAVYLCASSLGSARDRGDYGYTFGSGTRLTVV.

The V and J genes are TRBV7-3 and TRBJ2-2; 11 bases fit TRBD2. V shed 5 bases and J 5 bases; nucleotides not matched to a gene: 7. The CDR3 spans 16 residues. Germline-derived CDR1 and CDR2 are SGHTA and FQGTGA. CDR3 protein: CASSQPGLAATGELFF. The CDR3 region has the DNA TGTGCCAGCAGCCAGCCGGGACTAGCGGCTACCGGGGAGCTGTTTTTT. The full variable domain, in which reference TRBV7-3 and TRBJ2-2 provide the parts outside the CDR3, is GAGVSQTPSNKVTEKGKYVELRCDPISGHTALYWYRQSLGQGPEFLIYFQGTGAADDSGLPNDRFFAVRPEGSVSTLKIQRTERGDSAVYLCASSQPGLAATGELFFGEGSRLTVL.

V and J are TRBV5-1 and TRBJ2-7, with 8 bases that match TRBD1. CDR1 is SGHRS and CDR2 is YFSETQ in the germline V gene. The ends lost 2 bases at V and 7 bases at J; junction bases unmatched: 8. The CDR3 is 14 residues long. CDR3 in amino acids: CASSLTTGGREQYF. For the CDR3, the DNA is TGCGCCAGCAGCTTAACCACAGGGGGTAGGGAGCAGTACTTC.

For the CDR3, the DNA is TGCAGCTACAACAAGGGACAGGGTTACAATGAGCAGTTCTTC. Its protein is CSYNKGQGYNEQFF. The chain employs TRBV29-1 and TRBJ2-1; 9 positions agree with TRBD1. Trimming removed 8 bases from V and 4 bases from J; junction bases left unmatched: 9. This CDR3 is 14 amino acids long. Germline V CDR1 and CDR2: SQVTM, ANQGSEA.

This chain connects TRBV9 to TRBJ2-2; D is perhaps TRBD2 (5 bases). V shed 4 bases and J shed 6 bases, with 10 bases lying between them. The germline gives CDR1 SGDLS, CDR2 YYNGEE. The CDR3 is made up of 13 amino acids. The CDR3 loop is CASSPTGAGELFF. CDR3 in DNA: TGTGCCAGCAGCCCTACCGGGGCCGGGGAGCTGTTTTTT.

This clone was recorded only once. This chain uses TRBV5-1 with TRBJ2-7; the match to TRBD1 covers 7 bases. This CDR3 comprises 15 residues. Germline V gene lookup returns CDR1 SGHRS and CDR2 YFSETQ. After removal of 3 bases from V and 5 bases from J, the junction contained 11 bases not matched to a gene. The CDR3 nucleotides are TGCGCCAGCAGCTGGACGGGACAGAGGGTCCACGAGCAGTACTTC. This encodes CASSWTGQRVHEQYF.

The rearrangement links TRBV7-7 to TRBJ2-2; TRBD1 matches 7 bases. With 5 bases clipped from V and 1 base from J, the junction kept 7 bases outside the gene matches. This CDR3 region has 16 residues. In germline, CDR1 is SSHAT, CDR2 FNYEAQ (reference sequence). The CDR3 coding sequence is TGTGCCAGCAGCCGCTACGGGACAGAGAACACCGGGGAGCTGTTTTTT. Protein product: CASSRYGTENTGELFF.

The gene calls are TRBV4-3 and TRBJ2-3; 7 positions agree with TRBD2. Trimming removed 3 bases from V and 4 bases from J; junction bases left unmatched: 16. Germline assignment: CDR1 LGHNA and CDR2 YSLEER. CDR3 size: 18 residues. The CDR3 protein is CASSHDQLGRGTPDTQYF. The CDR3 nucleotides read TGCGCCAGCAGCCATGACCAACTTGGGCGGGGGACCCCAGATACGCAGTATTTT.

The V and J genes are TRBV5-1 and TRBJ1-1; no reliable D call. The CDR3 runs 13 residues. Trimming removed 0 bases at V and 0 bases at J, with 3 bases between. The germline CDR1 and CDR2 sequences are SGHRS and YFSETQ. The DNA for the CDR3 is TGCGCCAGCAGCTTGGGGCTGAACACTGAAGCTTTCTTT. Translation gives CASSLGLNTEAFF.

This clone was observed a single time. The gene calls are TRBV5-1 and TRBJ1-1, with unresolved D. CDR3 length equals 16 residues. Trimming cost V 0 bases and J 0 bases, with 12 bases left between them. Germline loops: CDR1 SGHRS, CDR2 YFSETQ. In DNA, the CDR3 is TGCGCCAGCAGCTTGGCCGTTGTGGCCATGAACACTGAAGCTTTCTTT. This translates into CASSLAVVAMNTEAFF.

The gene calls are TRBV10-2 and TRBJ2-4; 7 bases are shared with TRBD1. In germline, CDR1 is WSHSY, CDR2 SAAADI. The ends lost 9 bases at V and 9 bases at J; junction bases unmatched: 17. This CDR3 region has 15 residues. The CDR3 DNA reads as TGCGCCAGGGCCTTTGGCGGTTCCTCAGGGGGCATTCAGTACTTC. Amino acid sequence: CARAFGGSSGGIQYF.

The sample holds a few counts of this clone. The rearrangement links TRBV7-2 to TRBJ2-7; 8 nucleotides agree with TRBD1. Trimming at V came to 1 base and at J to 1 base, leaving 3 bases not matched to a gene. Germline lookup yields CDR1 SGHTA and CDR2 FQGNSA. The CDR3 covers 15 residues. The CDR3 DNA sequence: TGTGCCAGCAGCTTAGGTGGACAGGGATCCTACGAGCAGTACTTC. Amino acid sequence: CASSLGGQGSYEQYF.

The DNA of the CDR3 is TGCGCCAGCAGCTTAGAAGCGGAAAACACTGAAGCTTTCTTT. This translates into CASSLEAENTEAFF. The chain combines TRBV5-1 with TRBJ1-1; the D is unclear. The germline gives CDR1 SGHRS, CDR2 YFSETQ. V lost 2 bases and J lost 2, with 10 bases in between. This CDR3 spans 14 amino acids.

The J gene is TRBJ2-7, the V gene TRBV7-6; D possibly corresponds to TRBD2 (6 bases). The ends were cut back, 5 bases at V and 4 bases at J, with 18 bases in the middle. There are 15 residues in the CDR3. From germline, CDR1 is SGHVS and CDR2 FNYEAQ. The chain's CDR3 is CASSPNGGSVYEQYF. In DNA form, the CDR3 reads TGTGCCAGCAGCCCCAATGGGGGGAGTGTGTACGAGCAGTACTTC.

The rearrangement links TRBV7-8 to TRBJ2-1; no clear D gene. The V gene lost 4 bases and the J gene lost 5 bases, with 12 bases spanning the gap. Germline V lookup: CDR1 SGHVS, CDR2 FQNEAQ. This CDR3 spans 14 amino acids. The CDR3 loop reads CASSSTRRHNEQFF. CDR3 bases: TGTGCCAGCAGCTCCACTCGGAGACACAATGAGCAGTTCTTC.

The chain uses TRBV2 and TRBJ2-5; TRBD2 agrees at 8 bases. The V segment lost 1 base and the J segment 3 bases; nucleotides outside the gene matches: 4. The germline V gene encodes CDR1 SNHLY and CDR2 FYNNEI. CDR3 length: 15 residues. The CDR3 sequence is CASSEVTGGKETQYF. The CDR3 DNA reads as TGTGCCAGCAGTGAAGTTACGGGGGGGAAAGAGACCCAGTACTTC.

The rearrangement uses TRBV7-7 and TRBJ2-2; D is undetermined. Trimming stripped 5 bases from V and 1 base from J, with 11 bases between. This CDR3 spans 15 amino acids. CDR1 SSHAT and CDR2 FNYEAQ come from the germline V gene (reference sequence). The CDR3 DNA reads TGTGCCAGCAGCCCTCTGGGCAGGAACACCGGGGAGCTGTTTTTT. This gives the protein CASSPLGRNTGELFF.

The chain couples TRBV9 to TRBJ2-5; TRBD2 agrees at 8 bases. Germline CDR1 reads SGDLS; CDR2 reads YYNGEE. Trimming removed 2 bases from V and 3 bases from J; junction bases left unmatched: 6. The CDR3 totals 15 residues. CDR3 residues: CASSVGGGPEETQYF. CDR3 in DNA: TGTGCCAGCAGCGTCGGCGGGGGGCCGGAAGAGACCCAGTACTTC.

This clone has just one count. V gene TRBV10-1 combines with J gene TRBJ2-3; 7 positions match TRBD2. Germline values: CDR1 WNHNN, CDR2 SYGVQD (reference sequence). V lost 11 bases to trimming and J lost 6 bases; unmatched junction nucleotides: 20. The CDR3 has 16 residues. DNA of the CDR3: TGCGCCGGCACAGCCACCGCCCGGGACTACTCCGATACGCAGTATTTT. It translates to CAGTATARDYSDTQYF.

CDR3 loop: CASSSSGTSASYEQYF. CDR3 DNA sequence: TGTGCCAGTAGTTCCTCCGGGACTAGCGCCTCCTACGAGCAGTACTTC. This sequence joins TRBV19 and TRBJ2-7; the match to TRBD2 covers 10 bases. This CDR3 spans 16 amino acids. Germline CDR1 LNHDA, CDR2 SQIVND (reference sequence). V gave up 5 bases and J gave up 0 bases; unmatched junction bases: 7.

The chain is built from TRBV6-2 or TRBV6-3 and TRBJ1-6; D unresolved. CDR3 length: 13 residues. Trimming left V 5 bases short and J 10 bases short, with 12 bases between. Germline loops: CDR1 MNHEY, CDR2 SVGEGT. CDR3: CASSLPVRSPLHF. As DNA, the CDR3 is TGTGCCAGCAGTCTCCCGGTGCGCTCACCCCTCCACTTT.

The J gene is TRBJ2-7, the V gene TRBV30, with 8 bases fitting TRBD2. This CDR3 contains 15 residues. V shed 0 bases, J shed 2 bases, and the junction held 6 bases outside the gene matches. Per the germline V gene, CDR1 is GTSNPN and CDR2 is SVGIG (reference sequence). CDR3 sequence reads: CAWSVRGGRAYEQYF. The CDR3 nucleotides read TGTGCCTGGAGTGTACGGGGGGGCAGGGCCTACGAGCAGTACTTC.

The chain links TRBV5-1 to TRBJ2-1; the D gene is possibly TRBD1 (7 bases). The V gene's germline CDR1 is SGHRS and CDR2 YFSETQ. This CDR3 spans 15 amino acids. Trimming left V 4 bases short and J 1 base short, with 12 bases between. The CDR3 region is CASSGGTASYNEQFF. In nucleotides, the CDR3 is TGCGCCAGCAGCGGAGGGACAGCGTCCTACAATGAGCAGTTCTTC.

The V call is TRBV11-2, the J call TRBJ1-2; TRBD1 matches 7 bases. There are 15 residues in the CDR3. J lost 7 bases, V lost 4 bases, and 12 bases had no gene match. Germline-derived CDR1 and CDR2 are SGHAT and FQNNGV. The CDR3 nucleotides read TGTGCCAGCAGCTCCAACAGGGGAGTTCGTGGTGGCTACACCTTC. Protein sequence: CASSSNRGVRGGYTF.